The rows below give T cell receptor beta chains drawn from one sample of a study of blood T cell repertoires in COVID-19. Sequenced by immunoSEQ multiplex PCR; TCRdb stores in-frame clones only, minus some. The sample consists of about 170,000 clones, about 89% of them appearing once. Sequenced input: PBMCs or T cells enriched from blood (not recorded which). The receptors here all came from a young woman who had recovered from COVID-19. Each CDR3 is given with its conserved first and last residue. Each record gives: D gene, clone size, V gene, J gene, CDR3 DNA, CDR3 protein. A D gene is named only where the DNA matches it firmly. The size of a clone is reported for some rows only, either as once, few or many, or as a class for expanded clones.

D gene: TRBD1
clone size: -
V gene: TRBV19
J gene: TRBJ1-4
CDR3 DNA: TGTGCCAGTAGTACGGACAGGGGGCCTAATGAAAAACTGTTTTTT
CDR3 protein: CASSTDRGPNEKLFF

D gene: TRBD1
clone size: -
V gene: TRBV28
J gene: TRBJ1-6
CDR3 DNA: TGTGCCAGCAGCCCGGGGGACAGGGGTGGTTCACCCCTCCACTTT
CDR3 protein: CASSPGDRGGSPLHF

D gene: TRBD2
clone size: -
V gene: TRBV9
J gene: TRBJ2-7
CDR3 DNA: TGTGCCAGCAGCGTAGGTGGGAGGGCCGGTTACGAGCAGTACTTC
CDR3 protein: CASSVGGRAGYEQYF

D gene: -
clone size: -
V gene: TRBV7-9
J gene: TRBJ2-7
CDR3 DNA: TGTGCCAGCAGCTTAGTTCAGGGGCGCGAGCAGTACTTC
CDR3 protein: CASSLVQGREQYF

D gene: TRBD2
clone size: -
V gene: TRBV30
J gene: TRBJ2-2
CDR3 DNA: TGTGCCTGGAGGGCTAGCGGGGACCAGGAGCTGTTTTTT
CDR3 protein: CAWRASGDQELFF

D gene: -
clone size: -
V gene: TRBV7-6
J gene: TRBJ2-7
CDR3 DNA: TGTGCCAGCAGCTTAGACCCCGCGGGTTACGAGCAGTACTTC
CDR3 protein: CASSLDPAGYEQYF

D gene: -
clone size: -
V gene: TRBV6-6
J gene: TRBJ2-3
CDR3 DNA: TGTGCCAGCAGTCGCGGGGTAGCGCGAACACGCACAGATACGCAGTATTTT
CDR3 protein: CASSRGVARTRTDTQYF

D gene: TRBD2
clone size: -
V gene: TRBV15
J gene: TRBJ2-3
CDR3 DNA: TGTGCCACCAGCAGGGAGGCATCCCCGACTAGCGGTTCGAATACGCAGTATTTT
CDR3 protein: CATSREASPTSGSNTQYF

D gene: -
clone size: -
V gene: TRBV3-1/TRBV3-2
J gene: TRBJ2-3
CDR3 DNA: TGTGCCAGCAGCCAAGAGCCGGGATCCGGGGCAGATACGCAGTATTTT
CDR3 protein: CASSQEPGSGADTQYF

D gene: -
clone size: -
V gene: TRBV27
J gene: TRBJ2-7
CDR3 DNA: TGTGCCAGCAGTACGTTGGCAGGGGATAACTACGAGCAGTACTTC
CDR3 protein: CASSTLAGDNYEQYF

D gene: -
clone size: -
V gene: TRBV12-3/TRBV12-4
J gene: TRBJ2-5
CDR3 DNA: TGTGCCAGCACCTTGGACAGGGAGGGGACCCAGTACTTC
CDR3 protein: CASTLDREGTQYF

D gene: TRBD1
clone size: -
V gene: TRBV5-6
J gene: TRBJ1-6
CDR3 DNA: TGTGCCAGCAGCTTGGGGGACAGGATAGCGTCACCCCTCCACTTT
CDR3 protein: CASSLGDRIASPLHF

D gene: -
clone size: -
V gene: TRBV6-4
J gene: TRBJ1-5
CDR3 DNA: TGTGCCAGCAGTGAGGGACACAATCAGCCCCAGCATTTT
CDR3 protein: CASSEGHNQPQHF

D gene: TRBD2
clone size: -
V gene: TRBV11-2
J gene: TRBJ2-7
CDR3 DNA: TGTGCCAGCAGCTTAGAATCTGGGCTAGCGGGCTACGAGCAGTACTTC
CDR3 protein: CASSLESGLAGYEQYF

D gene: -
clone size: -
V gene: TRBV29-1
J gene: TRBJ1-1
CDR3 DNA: TGCAGCGTTGGGGCCCGTTCCAGGGCTATCGCTGAAGCTTTCTTT
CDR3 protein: CSVGARSRAIAEAFF

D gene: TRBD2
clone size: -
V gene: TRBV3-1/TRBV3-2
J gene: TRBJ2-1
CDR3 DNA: TGTGCCAGCAGCCTAGCGGGAGGGCCCGATGAGCAGTTCTTC
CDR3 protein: CASSLAGGPDEQFF

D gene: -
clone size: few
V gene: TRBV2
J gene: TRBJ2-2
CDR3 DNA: TGTGCCAGCTCCGGCAGGGGGAACACCGGGGAGCTGTTTTTT
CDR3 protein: CASSGRGNTGELFF

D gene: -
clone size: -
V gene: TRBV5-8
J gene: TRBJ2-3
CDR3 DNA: TGTGCCAGCAACGAACTGGGGGCGTCAGATACGCAGTATTTT
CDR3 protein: CASNELGASDTQYF

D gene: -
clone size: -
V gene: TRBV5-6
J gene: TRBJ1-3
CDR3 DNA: TGTGCCAGCAGCTTCACAGGTAGTCTATTCGGAAACACCATATATTTT
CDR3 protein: CASSFTGSLFGNTIYF

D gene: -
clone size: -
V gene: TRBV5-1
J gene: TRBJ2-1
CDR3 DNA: TGCGCCAGCAGCCCGGCGGGTTACAATGAGCAGTTCTTC
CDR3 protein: CASSPAGYNEQFF

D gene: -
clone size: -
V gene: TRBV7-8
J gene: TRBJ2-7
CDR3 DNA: TGTGCCAGCAGCTACAGGGAATCCTACGAGCAGTACTTC
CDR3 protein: CASSYRESYEQYF

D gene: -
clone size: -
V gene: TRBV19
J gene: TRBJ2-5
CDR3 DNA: TGTGCCAGTAGTATACCCTTAAGGGACTCGTACAGAGAGACCCAGTACTTC
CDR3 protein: CASSIPLRDSYRETQYF

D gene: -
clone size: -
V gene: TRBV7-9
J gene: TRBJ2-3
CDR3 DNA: TGTGCCAGCAGCCCGGGAGTTGGAACAGATACGCAGTATTTT
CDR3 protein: CASSPGVGTDTQYF

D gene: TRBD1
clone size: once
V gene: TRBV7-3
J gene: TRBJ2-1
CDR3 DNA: TGTGCCAGCAGCCCCGCCGGGACAGAATACAATGAGCAGTTCTTC
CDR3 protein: CASSPAGTEYNEQFF

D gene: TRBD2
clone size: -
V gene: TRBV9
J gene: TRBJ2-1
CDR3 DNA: TGTGCCAGCTCAAGACTAGCGGGAGGGGATGAGCAGTTCTTC
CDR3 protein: CASSRLAGGDEQFF

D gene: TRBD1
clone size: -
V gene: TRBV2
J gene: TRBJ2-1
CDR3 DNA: TGTGCCAGCAGGACGGACAGGGTTACCTACAATGAGCAGTTCTTC
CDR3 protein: CASRTDRVTYNEQFF

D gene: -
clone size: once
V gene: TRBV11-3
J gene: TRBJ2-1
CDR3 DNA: TGTGCCAGCAGCCTAAGCCACAATGAGCAGTTCTTC
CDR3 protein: CASSLSHNEQFF

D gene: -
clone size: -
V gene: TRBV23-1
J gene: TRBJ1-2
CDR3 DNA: TGCGCCAGCAGTCAGGACACCTCTGGCTATGGCTACACCTTC
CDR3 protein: CASSQDTSGYGYTF

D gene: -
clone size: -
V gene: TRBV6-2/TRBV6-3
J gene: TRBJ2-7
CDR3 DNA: TGTGCCAGCAGCTTAAAATACACCCGGCGGACCACTAGCTCCTACGAGCAGTACTTC
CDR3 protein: CASSLKYTRRTTSSYEQYF

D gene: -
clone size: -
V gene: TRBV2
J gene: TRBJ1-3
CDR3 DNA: TGTGCCAGCACCCGAGGGCCAGCTGGAAACACCATATATTTT
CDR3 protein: CASTRGPAGNTIYF

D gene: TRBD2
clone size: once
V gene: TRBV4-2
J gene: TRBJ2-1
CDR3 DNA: TGTGCCAGCAGCCAAGATTTCACGGCTAGCGGGAGAAATGAGCAGTTCTTC
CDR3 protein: CASSQDFTASGRNEQFF

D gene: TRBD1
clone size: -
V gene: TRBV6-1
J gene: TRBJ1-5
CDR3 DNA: TGTGCCAGCAGTGACAGGGGGCTGATGCCCCAGCATTTT
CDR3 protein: CASSDRGLMPQHF

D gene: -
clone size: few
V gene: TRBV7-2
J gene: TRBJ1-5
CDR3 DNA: TGTGCCAGCAGCTTAGAGGGGTTTCAGCCCCAGCATTTT
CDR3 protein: CASSLEGFQPQHF

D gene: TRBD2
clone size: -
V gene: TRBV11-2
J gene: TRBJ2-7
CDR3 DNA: TGTGCCAGCAGCTTAGGTTCTAGGTGGCTAGCGGATTCCTACGAGCAGTACTTC
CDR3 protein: CASSLGSRWLADSYEQYF

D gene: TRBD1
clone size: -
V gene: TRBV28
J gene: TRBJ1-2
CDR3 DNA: TGTGCCAGCAGTCCTTACAGGGGTCGAGTTAACTATGGCTACACCTTC
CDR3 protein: CASSPYRGRVNYGYTF

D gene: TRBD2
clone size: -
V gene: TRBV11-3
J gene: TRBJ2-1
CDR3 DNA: TGTGCCAGCAGCTTAGCGGGAGGACGCTACAATGAGCAGTTCTTC
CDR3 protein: CASSLAGGRYNEQFF

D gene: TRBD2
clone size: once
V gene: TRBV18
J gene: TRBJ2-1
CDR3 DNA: TGTGCCAGCTCCGTTGTAGCGGGAGAAAATGAGCAGTTCTTC
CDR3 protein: CASSVVAGENEQFF

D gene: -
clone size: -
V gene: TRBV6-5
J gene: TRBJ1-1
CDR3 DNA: TGTGCCAGCAGTTACTCCGGGGTGGACACTGAAGCTTTCTTT
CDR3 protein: CASSYSGVDTEAFF

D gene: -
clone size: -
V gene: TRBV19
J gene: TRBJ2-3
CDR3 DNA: TGTGCCAGTAGACTAACAACCACAGATACGCAGTATTTT
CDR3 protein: CASRLTTTDTQYF

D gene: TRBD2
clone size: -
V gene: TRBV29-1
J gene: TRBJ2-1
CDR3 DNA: TGCAGCGGGGACCCGGGACTAGCGGGAGTGGATAAGCAGTTCTTC
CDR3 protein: CSGDPGLAGVDKQFF